The entry below gives a single TCR beta chain sequence along with its context. This sample is part of a study of blood T cell repertoires in COVID-19. Across the whole study: Samples came from the United States, Italy and Spain, spanning acute and convalescent COVID-19. Sample material is recorded as cDNA or gDNA derived from T cells, B-cell-depleted T cells, or PBMCs.

Source study methods: It was from reference gene primer amplification that nucleated cell counts were estimated. Sequencing was performed with immunoSEQ multiplex PCR; in TCRdb, only in-frame clones are kept and a portion is missing. V and J calls and clone size are as listed in that table; D and trimming were resolved from the DNA. Among about 130,000 clones listed, around 81% were seen once. The V and J ends lost 4 bases and 0 bases respectively, with 13 bases between them. Per the germline V gene, CDR1 is SNHLY and CDR2 is FYNNEI. This CDR3 has 16 residues. J is TRBJ1-3 and V is TRBV2; TRBD1 might be the D (6 bases). The TCR sequence derives from a man between 40 and 49 years old with active or convalescent COVID-19. Sequences were obtained from peripheral blood. The CDR3 DNA reads as TGTGCCAGCAGTGGACAGGCCACTCTCTCTGGAAACACCATATATTTT. Translated, it gives CASSGQATLSGNTIYF.